The entry below describes one T cell receptor (beta chain). The antigen is undetermined. The data were obtained in a study of shared clonotypes between healthy human individuals. Study as a whole: CD4 naive and memory got three plates each, CD8 naive two, CD8 memory one.

Terminally differentiated effector memory CD45RA+ cells were left out of the naive CD8 fraction, which was CD45RO-negative and positively selected for CCR7. In the original analysis: Junction-only sequences produced by ImmunoSEQ had no quality scores, so filtering differed. Only in-frame clones appear in the TCRdb table, and some are missing; sequencing was by immunoSEQ multiplex PCR. V and J calls and clone size are those listed in that table; D and trimming were worked out from the DNA. Of about 590,000 clones in the sample, about 95% were seen once. V dropped 0 bases and J dropped 3; count of bases not matched to a gene: 12. Germline CDR1 and CDR2: LGHNA and YNFKEQ. The CDR3 is made up of 18 amino acids. Overall study results and limits: Depth was large, yet rarefaction showed that sorted-subset sequencing was incomplete.

This TCR was recovered from a woman aged 25 to 45 in good health. The specimen sequenced was naive CD8+ T cells sorted from blood. The J gene is TRBJ2-7, the V gene TRBV4-2; 9 bases agree with TRBD2. For the CDR3, the DNA is TGTGCCAGCAGCCAAGAACCCGGTGCTAGCGGGGTCTACTACGAGCAGTACTTC. Translated: CASSQEPGASGVYYEQYF.